This TCR beta chain was identified in a study of OX40 agonist ivuxolimab in advanced cancers. J gave up 4 bases and V 2 bases, and 16 bases lay outside the gene matches. The CDR3 sequence is 18 residues long. CDR1 is MNHEY, CDR2 SMNVEV, per germline (reference sequence). Assay used: immunoSEQ multiplex PCR; TCRdb lists only in-frame clones, some missing. The table has 25,000 to 30,000 clones, roughly 80% seen once; the top ten hold approximately 20%. Individuals having autoimmune disease history or systemic immunosuppression were not enrolled. This clone was recorded once. The chain is built from TRBV27 and TRBJ1-2; 7 nucleotides align to TRBD1. The sequencing used CD4+ or CD8+ T cells sorted from blood, collected in a trial of the OX40 agonist ivuxolimab. This sequence originates from an adult with an advanced solid tumor such as melanoma, head and neck, liver or kidney cancer. CDR3 DNA: TGTGCCAGCAGTTTACTCGGACAGGATCGGTTGGGGGGCTATGGCTACACCTTC. It codes for CASSLLGQDRLGGYGYTF.